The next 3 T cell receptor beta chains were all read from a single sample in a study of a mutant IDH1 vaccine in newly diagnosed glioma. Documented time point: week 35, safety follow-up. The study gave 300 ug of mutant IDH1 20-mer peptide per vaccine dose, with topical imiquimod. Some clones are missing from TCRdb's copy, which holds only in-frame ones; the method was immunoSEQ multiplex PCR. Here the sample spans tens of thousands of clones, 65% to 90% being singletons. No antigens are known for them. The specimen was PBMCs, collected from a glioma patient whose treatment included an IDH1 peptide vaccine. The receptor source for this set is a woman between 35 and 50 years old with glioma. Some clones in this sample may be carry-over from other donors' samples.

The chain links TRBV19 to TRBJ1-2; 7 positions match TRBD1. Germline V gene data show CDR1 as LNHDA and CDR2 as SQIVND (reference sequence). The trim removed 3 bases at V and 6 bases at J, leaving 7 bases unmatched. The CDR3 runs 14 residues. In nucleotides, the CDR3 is TGTGCCAGTAGTATTGGGGCAGGGGGTGATGGCTACACCTTC. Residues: CASSIGAGGDGYTF.

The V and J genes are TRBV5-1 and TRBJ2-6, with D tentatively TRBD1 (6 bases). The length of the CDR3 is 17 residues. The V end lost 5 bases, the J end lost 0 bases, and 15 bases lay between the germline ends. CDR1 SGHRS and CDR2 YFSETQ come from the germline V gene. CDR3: CASRIPRGFSGANVLTF. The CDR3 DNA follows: TGCGCCAGCAGAATACCCAGGGGCTTCTCTGGGGCCAACGTCCTGACTTTC.

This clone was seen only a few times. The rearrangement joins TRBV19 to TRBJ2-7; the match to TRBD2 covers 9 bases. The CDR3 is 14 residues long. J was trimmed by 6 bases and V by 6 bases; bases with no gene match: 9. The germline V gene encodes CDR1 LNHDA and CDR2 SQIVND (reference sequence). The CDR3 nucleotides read TGTGCCAGTAGCCTGAGCCGCGGGAGGGGCGAGCAGTACTTC. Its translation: CASSLSRGRGEQYF.